The rows below give T cell receptor beta chains drawn from one sample of a study of Graves' ophthalmopathy and Graves' hyperthyroidism. Using its own MiXCR run on the multiplex PCR reads, TCRdb lists one record per CDR3 protein. The sample yields around 670,000 distinct CDR3 sequences, around 40% seen once. The source material was peripheral blood. The source of these receptors is an adult man with Graves' ophthalmopathy. Each CDR3 is given without its conserved first and last residue. A clone size is listed for some rows: how often the clone was seen (once, few, many), or a class if it is expanded.

cdr3_aa: ASSQGKGTGQPQH
j_call: TRBJ1-5
v_call: TRBV24-1
clone_size: NA
cdr3_length: 13

cdr3_aa: ASSEANRGPSYEQY
j_call: TRBJ2-7
v_call: TRBV2
clone_size: many
cdr3_length: 14

cdr3_aa: ASSLDVERGQDGYT
j_call: TRBJ1-2
v_call: TRBV11-2
clone_size: NA
cdr3_length: 14

cdr3_aa: ASSYSGRGGNEQY
j_call: TRBJ2-7
v_call: TRBV6-1
clone_size: NA
cdr3_length: 13

cdr3_aa: ASRRTGGGNTEAF
j_call: TRBJ1-1
v_call: TRBV12-3/TRBV12-4
clone_size: few
cdr3_length: 13

cdr3_aa: ASSIDFPATQLYGYT
j_call: TRBJ1-2
v_call: TRBV19
clone_size: NA
cdr3_length: 15

cdr3_aa: ATTLGGTYEQY
j_call: TRBJ2-7
v_call: TRBV15
clone_size: NA
cdr3_length: 11

cdr3_aa: AISESTDIYEQY
j_call: TRBJ2-7
v_call: TRBV10-3
clone_size: many
cdr3_length: 12

cdr3_aa: ASSPLAGGSYEQY
j_call: TRBJ2-7
v_call: TRBV5-1
clone_size: many
cdr3_length: 13

cdr3_aa: ASSAQGKYGSGYT
j_call: TRBJ1-2
v_call: TRBV5-4
clone_size: NA
cdr3_length: 13

cdr3_aa: ASIKRERGTGELF
j_call: TRBJ2-2
v_call: TRBV7-9
clone_size: few
cdr3_length: 13

cdr3_aa: SLVAGAGANVLT
j_call: TRBJ2-6
v_call: TRBV29-1
clone_size: NA
cdr3_length: 12

cdr3_aa: SARPLGSLGYEQY
j_call: TRBJ2-7
v_call: TRBV20-1
clone_size: NA
cdr3_length: 13

cdr3_aa: ASSQEGRPYEQY
j_call: TRBJ2-7
v_call: TRBV7-2
clone_size: NA
cdr3_length: 12

cdr3_aa: ASSRHRVAEAF
j_call: TRBJ1-1
v_call: TRBV4-1
clone_size: NA
cdr3_length: 11

cdr3_aa: TSRETLTNEKLF
j_call: TRBJ1-4
v_call: TRBV25-1
clone_size: NA
cdr3_length: 12

cdr3_aa: ASNPSRDTEAF
j_call: TRBJ1-1
v_call: TRBV7-9
clone_size: NA
cdr3_length: 11

cdr3_aa: ASKSPRDKGELF
j_call: TRBJ2-2
v_call: TRBV7-9
clone_size: NA
cdr3_length: 12

cdr3_aa: SAAAGGVEQY
j_call: TRBJ2-7
v_call: TRBV29-1
clone_size: NA
cdr3_length: 10

cdr3_aa: ASSVLVNAEAF
j_call: TRBJ1-1
v_call: TRBV7-2
clone_size: NA
cdr3_length: 11

cdr3_aa: ASSLGQY
j_call: TRBJ2-7
v_call: TRBV7-9
clone_size: many
cdr3_length: 7

cdr3_aa: ASRLTGTEKLF
j_call: TRBJ1-4
v_call: TRBV6-1
clone_size: NA
cdr3_length: 11

cdr3_aa: ASNDVRDRGLRSNQPQH
j_call: TRBJ1-5
v_call: TRBV25-1
clone_size: NA
cdr3_length: 17

cdr3_aa: ASSQPPPQETQY
j_call: TRBJ2-5
v_call: TRBV7-9
clone_size: NA
cdr3_length: 12

cdr3_aa: ATSDPGTRETQY
j_call: TRBJ2-5
v_call: TRBV24-1
clone_size: NA
cdr3_length: 12

cdr3_aa: ASYGQNGELF
j_call: TRBJ2-2
v_call: TRBV25-1
clone_size: NA
cdr3_length: 10

cdr3_aa: ASGLAENTGELF
j_call: TRBJ2-2
v_call: TRBV2
clone_size: few
cdr3_length: 12